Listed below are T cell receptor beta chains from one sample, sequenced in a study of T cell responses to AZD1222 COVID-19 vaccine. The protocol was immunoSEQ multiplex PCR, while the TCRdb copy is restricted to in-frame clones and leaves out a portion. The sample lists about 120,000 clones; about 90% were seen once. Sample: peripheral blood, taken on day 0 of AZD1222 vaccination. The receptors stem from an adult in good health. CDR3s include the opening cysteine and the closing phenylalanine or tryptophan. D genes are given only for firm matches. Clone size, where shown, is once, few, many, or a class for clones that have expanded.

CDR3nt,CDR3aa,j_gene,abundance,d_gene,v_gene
TGTGCCAGCAGACCTTGGGGGGTCCCCTACGAGCAGTACTTC,CASRPWGVPYEQYF,TRBJ2-7,NA,NA,TRBV2
TGTGCCAGTAGTAGCGCAGCCAATCAGCCCCAGCATTTT,CASSSAANQPQHF,TRBJ1-5,NA,NA,TRBV19
TGTGCCAGCAGCCAACCATCCCAAGGGTCCTTACCCCTCCACTTT,CASSQPSQGSLPLHF,TRBJ1-6,NA,NA,TRBV4-2
TGTGCTAGCAGCTCCGGACAGGGGTCGAGCTCTGGAAACACCATATATTTT,CASSSGQGSSSGNTIYF,TRBJ1-3,NA,TRBD1,TRBV7-7
TGTGCCAGCAGCTACCGGACAGGGGCTGGGGCTAATGAAAAACTGTTTTTT,CASSYRTGAGANEKLFF,TRBJ1-4,NA,TRBD1,TRBV5-6
TGTGCCAGCAGCTTGGCGGATTACTATGGCTACACCTTC,CASSLADYYGYTF,TRBJ1-2,NA,NA,TRBV5-5
TGTGCCTGGCGGGACAGGGAGAGCGGCTACACCTTC,CAWRDRESGYTF,TRBJ1-2,NA,TRBD1,TRBV30
TGTGCCAGCAGTTTTCACTCCGGGACAGGGGATAATTCACCCCTCCACTTT,CASSFHSGTGDNSPLHF,TRBJ1-6,NA,TRBD1,TRBV27
TGTGCCAGCACCACAGGACAGGGGACACTCTACGAGCAGTACTTC,CASTTGQGTLYEQYF,TRBJ2-7,NA,TRBD1,TRBV6-5
TGTGCCAGCCGGGGGGACCCCGGGTATGGCTACACCTTC,CASRGDPGYGYTF,TRBJ1-2,few,NA,TRBV2
TGTGCCAGCACCCAGACAGGGGCGAACACCGGGGAGCTGTTTTTT,CASTQTGANTGELFF,TRBJ2-2,NA,TRBD1,TRBV2
TGTGCCAGCAGCTCCCGGGACAGCTATAATGAAAAACTGTTTTTT,CASSSRDSYNEKLFF,TRBJ1-4,NA,TRBD1,TRBV7-9
TGTGCCAGCAGTGCGCTGAACCGCGGGGCCGGAAGCAATCAGCCCCAGCATTTT,CASSALNRGAGSNQPQHF,TRBJ1-5,NA,NA,TRBV6-1
TGTGCCAGCAGCCCTACAGACATCAAACTGTTTTTT,CASSPTDIKLFF,TRBJ1-4,NA,NA,TRBV5-8
TGTGCCTGGTCCCGGGACATCTATGGCTACACCTTC,CAWSRDIYGYTF,TRBJ1-2,NA,NA,TRBV30
TGTGCCAGCAGTGGGAACTATGGCTACACCTTC,CASSGNYGYTF,TRBJ1-2,NA,NA,TRBV28
TGTGCCAGCAGCCTGGGGACAGGGGATTCACCCCTCCACTTT,CASSLGTGDSPLHF,TRBJ1-6,NA,TRBD1,TRBV13
TGTGCCAGCAGCTCCTACAGGGGGCGCGTTCAGCCCCAGCATTTT,CASSSYRGRVQPQHF,TRBJ1-5,NA,TRBD1,TRBV7-8
TGCGCCAGCCAGGCACTGGCAGGGACTAACACCGGGGAGCTGTTTTTT,CASQALAGTNTGELFF,TRBJ2-2,NA,NA,TRBV5-1
TGTGCCAGCAGTTCGACAGGACCTTTCGAAAAACTGTTTTTT,CASSSTGPFEKLFF,TRBJ1-4,once,NA,TRBV28
TGTGCCAGCAGCACAGGGGCCCAGCCCCAGCATTTT,CASSTGAQPQHF,TRBJ1-5,NA,TRBD1,TRBV6-5
TGCGCCAGCAGCTTGTTTTCATTACAAGAGACCCAGTACTTC,CASSLFSLQETQYF,TRBJ2-5,NA,NA,TRBV5-1
TGTGCCACCAGCAGAGATCTGGCCTCAGGAAACACCATATATTTT,CATSRDLASGNTIYF,TRBJ1-3,NA,NA,TRBV15
TGTGCCAGTAGTAAGGGGTATAGCAATCAGCCCCAGCATTTT,CASSKGYSNQPQHF,TRBJ1-5,NA,NA,TRBV19
TGTGCCAGCAGCCCGACAGAGCACCTTAATGAAAAACTGTTTTTT,CASSPTEHLNEKLFF,TRBJ1-4,NA,NA,TRBV9
TGTGCCAGCGAACAGGGGGCAGGGACTGAAGCTTTCTTT,CASEQGAGTEAFF,TRBJ1-1,NA,TRBD1,TRBV6-6
TGCAGTGCCGGGCAGGGCTACACCTTC,CSAGQGYTF,TRBJ1-2,NA,NA,TRBV20-1
TGTGCCAGCACGGAGGATGGCAGGGGGCTAAACACCTTC,CASTEDGRGLNTF,TRBJ1-2,NA,TRBD1,TRBV2
TGTGCTAGTGGTTTGGTATTAGGCAGAGCGATGGCCCAGCATTTT,CASGLVLGRAMAQHF,TRBJ1-5,NA,NA,TRBV12-5
TGTGCCAGCAGCCGATTCAAAGACCCAAACAATGAGCAGTTCTTC,CASSRFKDPNNEQFF,TRBJ2-1,NA,NA,TRBV11-2
TGTGCCAGCAGTTTAGGTCAACAGGGCACAGATACGCAGTATTTT,CASSLGQQGTDTQYF,TRBJ2-3,NA,NA,TRBV6-2/TRBV6-3